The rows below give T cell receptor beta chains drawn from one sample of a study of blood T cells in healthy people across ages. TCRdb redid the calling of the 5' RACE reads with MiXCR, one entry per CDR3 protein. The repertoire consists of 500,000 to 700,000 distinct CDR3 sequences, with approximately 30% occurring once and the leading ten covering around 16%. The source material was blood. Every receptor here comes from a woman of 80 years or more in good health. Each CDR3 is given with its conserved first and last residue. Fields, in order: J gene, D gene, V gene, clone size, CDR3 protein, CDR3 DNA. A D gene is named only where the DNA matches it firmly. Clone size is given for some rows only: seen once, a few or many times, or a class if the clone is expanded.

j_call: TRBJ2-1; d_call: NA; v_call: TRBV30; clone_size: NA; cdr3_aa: CAWSAGLTVRDEQFF; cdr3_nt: TGTGCCTGGAGTGCGGGACTGACGGTAAGAGATGAGCAGTTCTTC
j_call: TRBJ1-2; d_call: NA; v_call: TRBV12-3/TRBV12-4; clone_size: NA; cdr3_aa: CASWHGLPNYGYTF; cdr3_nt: TGTGCCAGCTGGCATGGACTACCTAACTATGGCTACACCTTC
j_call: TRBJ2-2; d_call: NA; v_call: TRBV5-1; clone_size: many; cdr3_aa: CASSFWGNTGELFF; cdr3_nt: TGCGCCAGCAGTTTCTGGGGGAACACCGGGGAGCTGTTTTTT
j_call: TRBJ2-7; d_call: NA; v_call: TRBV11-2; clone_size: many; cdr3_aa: CASSSYMGAHYEQYF; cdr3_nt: TGTGCCAGCAGCTCCTACATGGGGGCTCACTACGAGCAGTACTTC
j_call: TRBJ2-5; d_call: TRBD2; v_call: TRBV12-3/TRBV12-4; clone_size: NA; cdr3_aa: CASTGLAGFSETQYF; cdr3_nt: TGTGCCAGCACAGGACTAGCGGGGTTCTCGGAGACCCAGTACTTC
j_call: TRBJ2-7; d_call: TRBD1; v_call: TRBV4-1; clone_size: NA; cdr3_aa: CASSQEEGTGFYEQYF; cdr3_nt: TGCGCCAGCAGCCAAGAGGAGGGGACAGGGTTCTACGAGCAGTACTTC
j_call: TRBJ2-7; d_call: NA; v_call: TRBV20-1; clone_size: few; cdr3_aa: CSARDEQGTYNEQYF; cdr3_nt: TGCAGTGCTAGAGATGAGCAGGGCACCTACAATGAGCAGTACTTC
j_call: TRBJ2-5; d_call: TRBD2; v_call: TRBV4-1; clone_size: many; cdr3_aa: CASSQGLAGGKTQYF; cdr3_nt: TGCGCCAGCAGCCAAGGACTAGCGGGGGGGAAGACCCAGTACTTC
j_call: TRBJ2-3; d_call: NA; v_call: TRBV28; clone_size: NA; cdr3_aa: CASSFVGGASDTQYF; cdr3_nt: TGTGCCAGCAGTTTTGTTGGGGGCGCCTCAGATACGCAGTATTTT
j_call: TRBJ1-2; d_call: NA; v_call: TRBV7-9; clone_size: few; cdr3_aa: CASSYGTSGTYGYTF; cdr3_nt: TGTGCCAGCAGCTATGGGACCTCAGGAACCTATGGCTACACCTTC
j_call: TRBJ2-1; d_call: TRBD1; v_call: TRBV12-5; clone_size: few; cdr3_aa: CASGTGKKSYNEQFF; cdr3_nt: TGTGCTAGTGGGACAGGGAAAAAGTCCTACAATGAGCAGTTCTTC
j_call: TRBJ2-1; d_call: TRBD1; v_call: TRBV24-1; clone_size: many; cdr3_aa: CATSGTGGSYNEQFF; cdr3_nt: TGTGCCACCAGTGGTACAGGGGGTTCCTACAATGAGCAGTTCTTC
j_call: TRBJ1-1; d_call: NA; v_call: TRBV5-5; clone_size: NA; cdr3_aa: CASAWASGDTEAFF; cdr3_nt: TGTGCCAGCGCCTGGGCGTCTGGGGACACTGAAGCTTTCTTT
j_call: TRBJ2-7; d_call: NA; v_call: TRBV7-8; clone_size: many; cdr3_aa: CASSLASSDEQYF; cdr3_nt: TGTGCCAGCAGCTTAGCGTCCAGCGACGAGCAGTACTTC
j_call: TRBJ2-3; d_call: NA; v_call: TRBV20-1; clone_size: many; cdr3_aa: CSAEAGRGSTDTQYF; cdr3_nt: TGCAGTGCAGAGGCAGGACGGGGGAGCACAGATACGCAGTATTTT
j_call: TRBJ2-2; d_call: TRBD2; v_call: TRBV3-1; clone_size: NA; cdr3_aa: CASSHLGGANTGELFF; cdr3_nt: TGTGCCAGCAGCCACCTCGGGGGGGCCAACACCGGGGAGCTGTTTTTT
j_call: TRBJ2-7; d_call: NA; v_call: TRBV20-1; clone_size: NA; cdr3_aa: CSAENGGVSSYEQYF; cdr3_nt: TGCAGTGCTGAGAACGGCGGCGTAAGCTCCTACGAGCAGTACTTC
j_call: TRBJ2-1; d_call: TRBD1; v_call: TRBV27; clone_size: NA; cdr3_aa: CANSPFTGDNEHFF; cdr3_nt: TGTGCCAACAGTCCTTTTACAGGGGACAATGAGCACTTCTTC
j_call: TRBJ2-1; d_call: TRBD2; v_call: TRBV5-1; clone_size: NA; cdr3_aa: CTSSLVTGGDYNEQFF; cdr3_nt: TGCACCAGCAGCTTGGTTACGGGAGGGGACTACAATGAGCAGTTCTTC
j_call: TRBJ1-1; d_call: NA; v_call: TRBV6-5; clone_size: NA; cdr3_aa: CASARRADTEAFF; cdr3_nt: TGTGCCAGCGCTCGAAGGGCTGACACTGAAGCTTTCTTT
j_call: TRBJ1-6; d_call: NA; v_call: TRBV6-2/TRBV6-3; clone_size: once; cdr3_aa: CASYTRRRGSPLHF; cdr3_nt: TGTGCCAGCTATACGCGACGGAGGGGTTCACCCCTCCACTTT
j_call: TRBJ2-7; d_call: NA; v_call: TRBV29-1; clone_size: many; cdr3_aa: CSGLRGVQTSYEQYF; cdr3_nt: TGCAGCGGACTCCGAGGAGTCCAGACCAGCTACGAGCAGTACTTC
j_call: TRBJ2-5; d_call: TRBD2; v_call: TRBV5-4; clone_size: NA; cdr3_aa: CASSLRGGLETQYF; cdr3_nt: TGTGCCAGCAGCTTGCGGGGGGGCCTGGAGACCCAGTACTTC
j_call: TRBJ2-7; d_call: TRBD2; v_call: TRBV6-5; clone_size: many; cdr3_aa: CASRPSGGSYEQYF; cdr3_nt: TGTGCCAGCAGACCTAGCGGGGGTTCCTACGAGCAGTACTTC
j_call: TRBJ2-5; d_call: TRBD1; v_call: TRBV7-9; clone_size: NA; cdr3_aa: CTSSLLTGGTGNEQYF; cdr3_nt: TGTACCAGCAGCCTCCTGACAGGGGGCACGGGGAATGAGCAGTACTTC
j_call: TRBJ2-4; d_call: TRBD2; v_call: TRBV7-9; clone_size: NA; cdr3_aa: CASRGRENIQYF; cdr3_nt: TGTGCCAGCAGGGGGAGGGAAAACATTCAGTACTTC
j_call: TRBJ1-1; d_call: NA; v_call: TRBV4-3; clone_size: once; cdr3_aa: CASSQERGREEAFF; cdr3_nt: TGCGCCAGCAGCCAAGAACGAGGCAGAGAGGAAGCTTTCTTT
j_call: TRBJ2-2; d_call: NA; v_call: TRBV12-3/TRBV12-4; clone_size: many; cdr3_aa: CASSLGTLNTGELFF; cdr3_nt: TGTGCCAGCAGTTTAGGGACACTGAACACCGGGGAGCTGTTTTTT
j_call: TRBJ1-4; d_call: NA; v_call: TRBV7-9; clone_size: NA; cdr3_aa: CASSSPDNGLFF; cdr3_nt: TGTGCCAGCAGCTCCCCGGACAATGGACTGTTTTTT
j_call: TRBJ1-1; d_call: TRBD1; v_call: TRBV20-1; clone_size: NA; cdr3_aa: CSAARTGGTEAFF; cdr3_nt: TGCAGTGCTGCCCGAACAGGGGGCACTGAAGCTTTCTTT
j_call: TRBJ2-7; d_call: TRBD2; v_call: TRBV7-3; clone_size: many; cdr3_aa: CASSLWSGGSYEQYF; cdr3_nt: TGTGCCAGCAGCTTATGGTCGGGGGGCTCCTACGAGCAGTACTTC
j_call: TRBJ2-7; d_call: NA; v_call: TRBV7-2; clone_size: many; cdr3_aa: CASSLERPYEQYF; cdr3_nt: TGCGCCAGCAGCTTGGAGCGTCCCTACGAGCAGTACTTC
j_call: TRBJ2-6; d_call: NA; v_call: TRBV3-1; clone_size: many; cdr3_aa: CASSQEVGAPLSSGANVLTF; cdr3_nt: TGTGCCAGCAGCCAAGAAGTAGGGGCGCCCCTCAGCTCTGGGGCCAACGTCCTGACTTTC
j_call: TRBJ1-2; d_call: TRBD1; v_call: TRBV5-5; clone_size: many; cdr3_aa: CASSITGAGYTF; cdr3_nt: TGTGCCAGCAGTATCACAGGGGCCGGCTACACCTTC
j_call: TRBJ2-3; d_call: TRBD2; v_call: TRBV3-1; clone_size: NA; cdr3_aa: CASSQHPAGASDTQYF; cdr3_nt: TGTGCCAGCAGCCAACACCCAGCGGGAGCTTCAGATACGCAGTATTTT
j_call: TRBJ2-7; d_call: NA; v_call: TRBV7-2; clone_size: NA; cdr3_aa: CASSLMGLGGGNEQYF; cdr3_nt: TGTGCCAGCAGCTTAATGGGACTAGGAGGGGGCAATGAGCAGTACTTC
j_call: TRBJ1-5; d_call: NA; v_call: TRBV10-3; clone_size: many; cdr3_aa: CAINEVYSNQPQHF; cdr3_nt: TGTGCCATCAATGAGGTCTATAGCAATCAGCCCCAGCATTTT
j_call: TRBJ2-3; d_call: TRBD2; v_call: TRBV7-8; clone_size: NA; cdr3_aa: CASSPGGPLTDTQYF; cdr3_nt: TGTGCCAGCAGCCCGGGGGGACCCCTCACAGATACGCAGTATTTT
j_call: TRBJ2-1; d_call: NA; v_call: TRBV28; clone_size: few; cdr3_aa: CASSLTPDGNEQFF; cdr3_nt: TGTGCCAGCAGTTTAACCCCTGACGGCAATGAGCAGTTCTTC
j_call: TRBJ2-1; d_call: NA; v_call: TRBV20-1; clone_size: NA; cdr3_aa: CSACRDPRAVNEQFF; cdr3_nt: TGCAGTGCGTGCAGGGACCCCCGGGCGGTCAATGAGCAGTTCTTC
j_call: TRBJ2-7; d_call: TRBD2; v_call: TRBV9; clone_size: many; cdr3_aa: CASSVDGRDEQYF; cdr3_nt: TGTGCCAGCAGCGTGGACGGGAGGGACGAGCAGTACTTC
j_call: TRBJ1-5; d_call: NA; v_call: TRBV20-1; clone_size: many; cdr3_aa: CSARTPNQPQHF; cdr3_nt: TGCAGTGCTAGGACACCTAATCAGCCCCAGCATTTT
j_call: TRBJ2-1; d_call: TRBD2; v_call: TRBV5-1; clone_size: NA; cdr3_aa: CANSSGGAYNEQFF; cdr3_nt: TGCGCCAACAGTTCCGGGGGGGCCTACAATGAGCAGTTCTTC
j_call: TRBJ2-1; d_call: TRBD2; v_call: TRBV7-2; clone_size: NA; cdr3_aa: CASSFGGTPYNEQFF; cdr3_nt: TGTGCCAGCAGCTTCGGGGGGACCCCATACAATGAGCAGTTCTTC